The T cell receptor beta chain described here comes from a study of cytomegalovirus exposure and HLA in healthy donors. 13 Jbeta primers and 60 Vbeta primers were used for the PCR. Per the study methods: Later reanalysis found 75 million to 100 million unique TCR beta chains, roughly 10 million of them shared. Profiled with immunoSEQ multiplex PCR; TCRdb holds only in-frame clones, not every one. V and J calls and clone size are copied from that table; D and trimming were computed from the DNA. There are 200,000 to 300,000 clones in the sample; almost 85% occur only once, and approximately 2% lies in the top ten. V was cut by 4 bases and J by 2 bases, with 9 bases left in between. Germline V gene data show CDR1 as GTSNPN and CDR2 as SVGIG (reference sequence). The CDR3 is 12 residues long. Whole-study findings and limits: In a later analysis, V- and J-gene trimming of beta chains associated with a DCLRE1C missense variant, replicated independently.

A remark on this clone: Its antigen is still unknown.

The sample was PBMCs. This receptor was obtained from a woman aged 40-49 years in good health and CMV-seropositive. V is TRBV30 and J is TRBJ2-7, with D possibly TRBD2 on 6 matching bases. The CDR3 reads CAWTGGTYEQYF. The CDR3 region has the DNA TGTGCCTGGACGGGCGGGACCTACGAGCAGTACTTC.